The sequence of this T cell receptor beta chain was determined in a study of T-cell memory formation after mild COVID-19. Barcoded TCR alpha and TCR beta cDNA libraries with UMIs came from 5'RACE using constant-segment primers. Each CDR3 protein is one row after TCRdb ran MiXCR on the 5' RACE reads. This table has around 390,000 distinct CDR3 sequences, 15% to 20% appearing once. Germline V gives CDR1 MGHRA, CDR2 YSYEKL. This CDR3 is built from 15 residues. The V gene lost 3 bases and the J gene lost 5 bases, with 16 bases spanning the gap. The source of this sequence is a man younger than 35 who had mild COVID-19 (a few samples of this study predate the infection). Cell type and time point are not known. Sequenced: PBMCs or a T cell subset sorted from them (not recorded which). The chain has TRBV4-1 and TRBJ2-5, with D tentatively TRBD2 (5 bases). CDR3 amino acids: CASSQVVREWETQYF. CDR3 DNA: TGCGCCAGCAGCCAGGTCGTGAGGGAGTGGGAGACCCAGTACTTC.